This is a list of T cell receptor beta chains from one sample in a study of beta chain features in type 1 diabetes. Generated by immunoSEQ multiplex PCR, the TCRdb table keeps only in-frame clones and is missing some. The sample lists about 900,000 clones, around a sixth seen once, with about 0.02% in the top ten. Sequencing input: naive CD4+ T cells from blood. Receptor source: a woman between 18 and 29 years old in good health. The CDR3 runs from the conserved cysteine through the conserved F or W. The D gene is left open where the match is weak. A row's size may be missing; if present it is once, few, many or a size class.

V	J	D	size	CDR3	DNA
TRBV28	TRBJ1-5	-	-	CASSRVRGRSQPQHF	TGTGCCAGCAGTCGAGTCAGGGGAAGGAGTCAGCCCCAGCATTTT
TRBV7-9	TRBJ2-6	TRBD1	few	CASSLRPGQGVVGANVLTF	TGTGCCAGCAGCTTAAGACCGGGACAGGGGGTGGTTGGGGCCAACGTCCTGACTTTC
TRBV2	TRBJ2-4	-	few	CASSPTRNIQYF	TGTGCCAGCAGCCCAACTAGAAACATTCAGTACTTC
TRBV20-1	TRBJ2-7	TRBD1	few	CSARRTGAQYF	TGCAGTGCTAGAAGGACAGGAGCGCAGTACTTC
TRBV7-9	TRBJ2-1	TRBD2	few	CASSSGLAGDNEQFF	TGTGCCAGCAGCTCTGGGCTAGCGGGCGACAATGAGCAGTTCTTC
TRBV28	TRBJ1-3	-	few	CAIRPGSSGNTIYF	TGTGCCATCCGGCCAGGATCATCTGGAAACACCATATATTTT
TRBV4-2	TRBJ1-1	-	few	CASSQSWANMNTEAFF	TGTGCCAGCAGCCAGTCCTGGGCTAACATGAACACTGAAGCTTTCTTT
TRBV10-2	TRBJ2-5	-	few	CASSESPGETQYF	TGCGCCAGCAGTGAGAGTCCGGGAGAGACCCAGTACTTC
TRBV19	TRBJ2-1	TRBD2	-	CASSHVAGGSYNEQFF	TGTGCCAGTAGTCACGTAGCGGGTGGCTCCTACAATGAGCAGTTCTTC
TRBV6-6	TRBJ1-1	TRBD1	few	CASTLDRGTEAFF	TGTGCCAGCACTTTAGACAGGGGGACTGAAGCTTTCTTT
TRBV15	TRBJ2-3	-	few	CATSRDRTDTQYF	TGTGCCACCAGCAGAGACCGCACAGATACGCAGTATTTT
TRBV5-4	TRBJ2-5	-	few	CASSQGRNQETQYF	TGTGCCAGCAGCCAGGGACGGAATCAAGAGACCCAGTACTTC
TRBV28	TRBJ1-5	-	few	CASSPGGNQPQHF	TGTGCCAGCAGCCCTGGCGGTAATCAGCCCCAGCATTTT
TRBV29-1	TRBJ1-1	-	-	CSVDGYIEGGQAFF	TGCAGCGTTGATGGGTATATCGAGGGGGGACAAGCTTTCTTT
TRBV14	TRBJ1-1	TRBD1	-	CASSERTGTNTEAFF	TGTGCCAGCAGCGAACGGACAGGGACGAACACTGAAGCTTTCTTT
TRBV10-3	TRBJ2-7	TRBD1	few	CAISESNGRGHEQYF	TGTGCCATCAGTGAGTCGAATGGCAGGGGGCACGAGCAGTACTTC
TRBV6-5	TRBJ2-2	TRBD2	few	CASKAGPTNTGELFF	TGTGCCAGCAAAGCGGGACCGACGAACACCGGGGAGCTGTTTTTT
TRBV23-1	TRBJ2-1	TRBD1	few	CASSQSRAQTGGRDNEQFF	TGCGCCAGCAGTCAATCCAGGGCCCAAACAGGGGGCAGGGACAATGAGCAGTTCTTC
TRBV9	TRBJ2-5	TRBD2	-	CASSVAQAAGETQYF	TGTGCCAGCAGCGTAGCACAGGCAGCGGGGGAGACCCAGTACTTC
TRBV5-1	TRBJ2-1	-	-	CASSFGTGPNNEQFF	TGCGCCAGCAGCTTTGGGACTGGCCCAAACAATGAGCAGTTCTTC
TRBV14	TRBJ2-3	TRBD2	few	CASSQERLAGRDTQYF	TGTGCCAGCAGCCAAGAACGGCTAGCGGGAAGAGATACGCAGTATTTT
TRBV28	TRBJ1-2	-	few	CASSPRDRVGYTF	TGTGCCAGCAGTCCCCGGGACCGCGTTGGCTACACCTTC
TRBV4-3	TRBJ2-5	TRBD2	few	CASSRSGREETQYF	TGCGCCAGCAGCCGCAGCGGGAGGGAAGAGACCCAGTACTTC
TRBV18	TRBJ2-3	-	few	CASSPPIESRLADTQYF	TGTGCCAGCTCACCTCCTATCGAAAGTCGGCTCGCAGATACGCAGTATTTT
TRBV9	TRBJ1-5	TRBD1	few	CASSKGQGFNQPQHF	TGTGCCAGCAGCAAAGGACAGGGTTTTAATCAGCCCCAGCATTTT
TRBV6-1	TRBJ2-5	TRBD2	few	CATRLAGQETQYF	TGTGCCACCCGGCTAGCGGGGCAAGAGACCCAGTACTTC
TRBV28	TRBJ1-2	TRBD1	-	CASSSTGLYGYTF	TGTGCCAGCAGTTCGACAGGGCTATATGGCTACACCTTC
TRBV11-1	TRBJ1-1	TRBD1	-	CASSYGRTGRTEAFF	TGTGCCAGCAGCTACGGTAGGACAGGGAGGACTGAAGCTTTCTTT
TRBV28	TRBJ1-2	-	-	CASSLLDYGYTF	TGTGCCAGCAGTTTACTGGACTATGGCTACACCTTC
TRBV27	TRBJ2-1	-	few	CASSFSLYNEQFF	TGTGCCAGCAGTTTTTCTCTATACAATGAGCAGTTCTTC
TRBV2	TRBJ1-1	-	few	CASSGEGELEAFF	TGTGCCAGCAGTGGGGAAGGGGAACTTGAAGCTTTCTTT
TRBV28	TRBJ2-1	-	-	CASNTPNEQFF	TGTGCCAGCAATACCCCGAATGAGCAGTTCTTC
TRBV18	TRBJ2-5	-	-	CASSPAVTQETQYF	TGTGCCAGCTCACCAGCCGTCACCCAAGAGACCCAGTACTTC
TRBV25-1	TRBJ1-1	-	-	CASSGRTQGRVEAFF	TGTGCCAGCAGTGGGCGGACCCAGGGTAGAGTAGAAGCTTTCTTT
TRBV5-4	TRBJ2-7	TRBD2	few	CASSLLGLAGGTYEQYF	TGTGCCAGCAGCTTGCTGGGACTAGCGGGAGGAACCTACGAGCAGTACTTC
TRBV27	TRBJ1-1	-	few	CASSLGGRAEAFF	TGTGCCAGCAGTTTAGGCGGGAGGGCTGAAGCTTTCTTT
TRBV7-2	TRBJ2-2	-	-	CASSLAAGELFF	TGTGCCAGCAGCTTAGCAGCTGGGGAGCTGTTTTTT
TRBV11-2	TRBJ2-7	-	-	CASSLAGEQYF	TGTGCCAGCAGCTTAGCGGGCGAGCAGTACTTC
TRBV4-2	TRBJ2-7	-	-	CASSQSRGGSSYEQYF	TGTGCCAGCAGCCAATCGAGGGGGGGCAGCTCCTACGAGCAGTACTTC
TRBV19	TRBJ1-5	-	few	CATQHRGTLTALGNQPQHF	TGTGCCACCCAACACCGGGGGACCCTGACGGCCCTGGGCAATCAGCCCCAGCATTTT